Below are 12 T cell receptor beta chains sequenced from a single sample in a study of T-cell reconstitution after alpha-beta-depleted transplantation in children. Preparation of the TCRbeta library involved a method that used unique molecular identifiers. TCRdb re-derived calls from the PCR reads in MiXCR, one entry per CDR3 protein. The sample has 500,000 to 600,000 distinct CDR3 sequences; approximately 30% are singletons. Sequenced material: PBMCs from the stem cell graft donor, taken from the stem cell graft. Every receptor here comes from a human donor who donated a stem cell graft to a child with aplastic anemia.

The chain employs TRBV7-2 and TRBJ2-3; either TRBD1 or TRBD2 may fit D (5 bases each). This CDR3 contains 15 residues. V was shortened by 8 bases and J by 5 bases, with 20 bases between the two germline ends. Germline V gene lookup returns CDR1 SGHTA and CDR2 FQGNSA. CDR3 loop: CASRDQGLAVDTQYF. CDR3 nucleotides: TGTGCCAGCCGGGACCAGGGCCTTGCGGTAGATACGCAGTATTTT.

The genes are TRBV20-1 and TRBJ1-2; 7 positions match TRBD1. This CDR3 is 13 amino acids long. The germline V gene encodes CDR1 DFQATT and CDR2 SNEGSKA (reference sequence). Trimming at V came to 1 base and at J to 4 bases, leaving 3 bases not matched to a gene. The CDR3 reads CSARVPGGYGYTF. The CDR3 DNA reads TGCAGTGCTAGAGTTCCAGGGGGCTATGGCTACACCTTC.

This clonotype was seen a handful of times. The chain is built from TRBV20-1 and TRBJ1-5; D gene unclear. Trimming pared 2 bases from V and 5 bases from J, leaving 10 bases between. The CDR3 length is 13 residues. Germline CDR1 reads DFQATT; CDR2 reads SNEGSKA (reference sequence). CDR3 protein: CSARLGRDQPQHF. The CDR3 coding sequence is TGCAGTGCTAGATTGGGTAGGGATCAGCCCCAGCATTTT.

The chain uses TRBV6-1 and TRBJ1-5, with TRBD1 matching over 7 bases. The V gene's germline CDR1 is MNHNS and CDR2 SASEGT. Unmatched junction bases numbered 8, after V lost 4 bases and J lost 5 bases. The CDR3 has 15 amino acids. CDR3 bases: TGTGCCAGCAGTGCCCAAACAGGGGTGGATCAGCCCCAGCATTTT. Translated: CASSAQTGVDQPQHF.

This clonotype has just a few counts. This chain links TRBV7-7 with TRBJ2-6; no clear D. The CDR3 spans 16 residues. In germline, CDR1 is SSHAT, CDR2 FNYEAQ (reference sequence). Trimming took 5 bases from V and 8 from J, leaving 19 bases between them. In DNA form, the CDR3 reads TGTGCCAGCAGCCTGGGCCCCGTGTTAGGGCCCAACGTCCTGACTTTC. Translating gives CASSLGPVLGPNVLTF.

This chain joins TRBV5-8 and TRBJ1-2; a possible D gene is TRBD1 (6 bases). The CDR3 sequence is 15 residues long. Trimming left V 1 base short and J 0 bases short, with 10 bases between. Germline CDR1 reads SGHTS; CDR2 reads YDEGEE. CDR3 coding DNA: TGTGCCAGCAGCTTGTCAGGGGCCTCTAACTATGGCTACACCTTC. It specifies CASSLSGASNYGYTF.

CDR3 residues: CASSLRTGVSSDTQYF. CDR3 DNA: TGTGCCAGCAGCTTACGGACAGGGGTATCATCAGATACGCAGTATTTT. The chain has TRBV7-2 and TRBJ2-3, with 9 nucleotides matching TRBD1. The trim removed 2 bases at V and 4 bases at J, leaving 7 bases unmatched. Germline CDR1 and CDR2: SGHTA and FQGNSA. The CDR3 is made up of 16 amino acids.

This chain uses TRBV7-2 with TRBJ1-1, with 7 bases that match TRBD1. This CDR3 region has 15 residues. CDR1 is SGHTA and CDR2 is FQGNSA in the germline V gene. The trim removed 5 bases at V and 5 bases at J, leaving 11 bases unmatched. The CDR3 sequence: CASSLEIGGRTEAFF. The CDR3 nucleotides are TGTGCCAGCAGCCTTGAAATAGGGGGCAGGACTGAAGCTTTCTTT.

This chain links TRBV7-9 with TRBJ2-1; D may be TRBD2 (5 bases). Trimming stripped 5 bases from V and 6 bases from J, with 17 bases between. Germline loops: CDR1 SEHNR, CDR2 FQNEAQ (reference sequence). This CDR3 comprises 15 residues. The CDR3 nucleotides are TGTGCCAGCAGCGGTGCTCGAGGGCCGGGCAATGAGCAGTTCTTC. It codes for CASSGARGPGNEQFF.

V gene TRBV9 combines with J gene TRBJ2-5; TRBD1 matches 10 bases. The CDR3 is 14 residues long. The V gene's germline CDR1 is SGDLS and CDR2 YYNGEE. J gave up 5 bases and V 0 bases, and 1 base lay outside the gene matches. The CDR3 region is CASSVVGQGETQYF. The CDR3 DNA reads TGTGCCAGCAGCGTAGTGGGACAGGGGGAGACCCAGTACTTC.

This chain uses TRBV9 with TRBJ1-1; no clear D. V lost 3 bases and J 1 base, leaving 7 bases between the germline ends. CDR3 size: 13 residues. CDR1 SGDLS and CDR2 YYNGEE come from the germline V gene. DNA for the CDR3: TGTGCCAGCAGCGAAGCGTCGAACACTGAAGCTTTCTTT. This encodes CASSEASNTEAFF.

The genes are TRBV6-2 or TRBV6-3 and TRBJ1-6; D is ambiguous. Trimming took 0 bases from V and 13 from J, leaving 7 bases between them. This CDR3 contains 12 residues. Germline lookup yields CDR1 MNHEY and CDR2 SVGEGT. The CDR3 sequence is CASSYSTRPLHF. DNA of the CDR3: TGTGCCAGCAGTTACTCTACCCGGCCCCTCCACTTT.